This entry lists 14 T cell receptor beta chains sequenced from one sample in a study of PD-1 blockade in classical Hodgkin lymphoma. Profiling relied on immunoSEQ multiplex PCR, and the TCRdb table lists in-frame clones only, not all of them. The sample records under 25,000 clones, about 80% being singletons. Relapse was seen in all patients after autologous stem cell transplantation, and brentuximab vedotin exposure was variable. Sequencing was performed on peripheral blood mononuclear cells (PBMCs), taken before the second cycle of nivolumab. Receptors originate from a human donor with classical Hodgkin lymphoma.

This sequence joins TRBV19 and TRBJ1-2; D is possibly TRBD1 (6 bases). The CDR3 runs 13 residues. Trimming shortened V by 6 bases and J by 8 bases, and 16 bases separated the two germline ends. Germline CDR1 LNHDA, CDR2 SQIVND (reference sequence). The CDR3 loop reads CASSPHRVDGYTF. For the CDR3, the DNA is TGTGCCAGTAGCCCCCACAGGGTAGACGGCTACACCTTC. Full variable domain (missing parts from reference TRBV19 and TRBJ1-2): DGGITQSPKYLFRKEGQNVTLSCEQNLNHDAMYWYRQDPGQGLRLIYYSQIVNDFQKGDIAEGYSVSREKKESFPLTVTSAQKNPTAFYLCASSPHRVDGYTFGSGTRLTVV.

The CDR3: CASSESSSGNTIYF. In DNA, the CDR3 is TGTGCCAGCAGCGAGTCAAGCTCTGGAAACACCATATATTTT. This chain joins TRBV9 and TRBJ1-3; D uncertain. The CDR3 contains 14 residues. V was cut by 3 bases and J by 0 bases, with 7 bases left in between. Germline CDR1 and CDR2: SGDLS and YYNGEE.

CDR3 in amino acids: CAIGRVNTEAFF. The CDR3 coding sequence is TGTGCCATAGGACGGGTGAACACTGAAGCTTTCTTT. The chain couples TRBV28 to TRBJ1-1; D uncertain. V was shortened by 10 bases and J by 0 bases, with 9 bases between the two germline ends. Germline V gene data show CDR1 as MDHEN and CDR2 as SYDVKM. The CDR3 extends over 12 amino acids.

This clone occurred once. The J gene is TRBJ2-7, the V gene TRBV30; no definite D call. V was pared by 4 bases and J by 0 bases, with 4 bases between. The CDR3 consists of 11 residues. Germline V gives CDR1 GTSNPN, CDR2 SVGIG (reference sequence). CDR3 sequence (DNA): TGTGCCTGGATAAGCTCCTACGAGCAGTACTTC. Its protein is CAWISSYEQYF.

This rearrangement joins TRBV13 to TRBJ2-5; TRBD2 aligns across 7 bases. Trimming cost V 1 base and J 2 bases; bases outside gene matches: 4. Germline CDR1 is PRHDT and CDR2 is FYEKMQ (reference sequence). The CDR3 has 15 amino acids. This CDR3 reads CASSLAGGMQETQYF. The CDR3 bases are TGTGCCAGCAGCTTAGCGGGGGGTATGCAAGAGACCCAGTACTTC.

This clone was counted only a few times. The chain employs TRBV19 and TRBJ1-1, with TRBD1 matching over 7 bases. The trim removed 9 bases at V and 5 bases at J, leaving 12 bases unmatched. CDR1 is LNHDA, CDR2 SQIVND, per germline (reference sequence). This CDR3 comprises 14 residues. CDR3 DNA sequence: TGTGCCAGCAGTGGACAGGAGCTTCGGACTGAAGCTTTCTTT. This gives the protein CASSGQELRTEAFF. The variable domain in full, with the rest retrieved from reference TRBV19 and TRBJ1-1, is DGGITQSPKYLFRKEGQNVTLSCEQNLNHDAMYWYRQDPGQGLRLIYYSQIVNDFQKGDIAEGYSVSREKKESFPLTVTSAQKNPTAFYLCASSGQELRTEAFFGQGTRLTVV.

In its sample, this clone was seen once. The V call is TRBV6-5, the J call TRBJ1-1; the match to TRBD1 covers 9 bases. The length of the CDR3 is 15 residues. Trimming cost V 6 bases and J 4 bases; bases outside gene matches: 9. Germline CDR1 MNHEY, CDR2 SVGAGI. CDR3 residues: CASRHQQGAVTEAFF. The CDR3 nucleotides are TGTGCCAGCAGACATCAACAGGGGGCTGTCACTGAAGCTTTCTTT.

The chain employs TRBV2 and TRBJ2-5, with unresolved D. The CDR3 is 13 amino acids. CDR1 and CDR2 (germline): SNHLY, FYNNEI. V lost 6 bases to trimming and J lost 2 bases, with 10 bases between them. CDR3 sequence reads: CASRAVPQETQYF. The CDR3 bases are TGTGCCAGCAGGGCGGTACCGCAAGAGACCCAGTACTTC.

This chain links TRBV9 with TRBJ1-2, with 9 bases aligning to TRBD1. Losses at the gene ends were 10 bases for V and 6 bases for J; bases not matched to a gene: 10. CDR3 length: 13 residues. From germline, CDR1 is SGDLS and CDR2 YYNGEE. The CDR3 protein is CASSPGTGNGYTF. The CDR3 DNA reads as TGTGCCTCCTCTCCCGGGACAGGGAATGGCTACACCTTC.

The chain links TRBV28 to TRBJ2-5; TRBD2 aligns across 8 bases. Germline-derived CDR1 and CDR2 are MDHEN and SYDVKM. After removal of 8 bases from V and 5 bases from J, the junction contained 10 bases not matched to a gene. This CDR3 comprises 14 residues. CDR3 bases: TGTGCCAGCCGTCAGACGGGGGGGTGGGAGACCCAGTACTTC. Protein: CASRQTGGWETQYF.

This clone is labeled as medium-sized. This chain links TRBV4-1 with TRBJ1-1; D uncertain. The CDR3 has 13 residues. Trimming pared 0 bases from V and 6 bases from J, leaving 8 bases between. The V gene's germline CDR1 is MGHRA and CDR2 YSYEKL. The CDR3: CASSQDRTAEAFF. CDR3 nucleotide sequence: TGCGCCAGCAGCCAAGATAGGACGGCTGAAGCTTTCTTT.

The chain uses TRBV11-2 and TRBJ2-2; D may be TRBD1 (6 bases). The CDR3 covers 14 residues. Germline CDR1 is SGHAT and CDR2 is FQNNGV. V lost 3 bases and J lost 3, with 8 bases in between. The CDR3 nucleotides are TGTGCCAGCAGCTTGGACAGCTACACCGGGGAGCTGTTTTTT. This translates into CASSLDSYTGELFF.

This clone was seen more than once but under ten times. This chain joins TRBV7-9 and TRBJ1-1; TRBD1 is a possible D gene (5 bases). V gave up 2 bases and J gave up 4 bases, with 17 bases separating them. The germline CDR1 and CDR2 sequences are SEHNR and FQNEAQ (reference sequence). The CDR3 covers 16 residues. CDR3 DNA: TGTGCCAGCAGCTTACTAAGACAGCAAGGGAGCACTGAAGCTTTCTTT. Translated: CASSLLRQQGSTEAFF.

The V and J genes are TRBV15 and TRBJ1-1; 8 bases line up with TRBD1. The CDR3 covers 15 residues. V gave up 6 bases and J gave up 1 base; unmatched junction bases: 7. The germline V gene has CDR1 LNHNV and CDR2 YYDKDF (reference sequence). The CDR3: CATSPQGAWNTEAFF. DNA of the CDR3: TGTGCCACCAGTCCGCAGGGGGCATGGAACACTGAAGCTTTCTTT.